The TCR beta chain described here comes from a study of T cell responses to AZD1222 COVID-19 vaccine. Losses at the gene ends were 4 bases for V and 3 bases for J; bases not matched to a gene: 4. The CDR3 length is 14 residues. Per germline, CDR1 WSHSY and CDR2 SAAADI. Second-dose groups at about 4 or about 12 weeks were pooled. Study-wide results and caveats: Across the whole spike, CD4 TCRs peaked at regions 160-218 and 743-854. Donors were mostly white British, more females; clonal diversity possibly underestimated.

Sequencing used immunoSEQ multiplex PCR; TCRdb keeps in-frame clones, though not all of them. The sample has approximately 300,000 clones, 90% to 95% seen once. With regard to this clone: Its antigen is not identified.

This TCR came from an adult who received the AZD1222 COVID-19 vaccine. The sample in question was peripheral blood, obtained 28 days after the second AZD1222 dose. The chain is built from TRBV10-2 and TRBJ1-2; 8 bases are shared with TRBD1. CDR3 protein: CASSVGQGDYGYTF. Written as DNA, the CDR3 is TGCGCCAGCAGTGTTGGACAGGGAGACTATGGCTACACCTTC.